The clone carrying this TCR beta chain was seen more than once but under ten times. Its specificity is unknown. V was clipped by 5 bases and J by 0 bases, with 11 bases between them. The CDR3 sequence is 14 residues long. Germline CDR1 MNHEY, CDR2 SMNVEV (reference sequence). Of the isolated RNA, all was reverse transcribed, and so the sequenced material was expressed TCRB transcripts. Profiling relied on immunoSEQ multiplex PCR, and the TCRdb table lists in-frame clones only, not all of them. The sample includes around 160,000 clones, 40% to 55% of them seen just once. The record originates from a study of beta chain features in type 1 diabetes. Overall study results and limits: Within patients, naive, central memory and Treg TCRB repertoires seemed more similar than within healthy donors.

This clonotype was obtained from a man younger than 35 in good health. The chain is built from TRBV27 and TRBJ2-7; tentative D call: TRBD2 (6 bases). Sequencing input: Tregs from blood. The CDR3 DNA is TGTGCCAGCAGTCCCCGGGGAGGCTCCTACGAGCAGTACTTC. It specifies CASSPRGGSYEQYF.